This TCR beta chain was captured by sequencing in a study of Ad26.COV2.S vaccination and SARS-CoV-2 variants. Study-wide results and limits: Placebo and vaccine recipients had non-spike TCR breadth that was similar. An underestimation of total T cell responses may have resulted from the TCR breadth and depth analyses.

Treatment denoted: around 19 received Ad26.COV2.S at low or high dose, single or two shots; several received placebo; per-sample allocation not given. Sampling was done on day 63 after the first vaccine or placebo injection. V was pared by 4 bases and J by 6 bases, with 13 bases between. The CDR3 length is 14 residues. Germline CDR1 LGHDT, CDR2 YNNKEL (reference sequence). In regard to this clone: As yet, its antigen is unknown.

TCRdb's table, derived via immunoSEQ multiplex PCR, lists solely in-frame clones and lacks some. In the table there are around 450,000 clones, less than 95% of which are singletons. This clonotype originated in a person aged 18-60 years who received the Ad26.COV2.S COVID-19 vaccine or a placebo. The sample in question was peripheral blood, obtained in a trial of Ad26.COV2.S vaccine versus placebo. This chain joins TRBV3-1 (or the pseudogene TRBV3-2) and TRBJ1-5; tentatively, D is TRBD1 (5 bases). The CDR3 loop is CASSLRQGSQPQHF. Here the CDR3 DNA reads TGTGCCAGCAGCCTTCGGCAGGGAAGTCAGCCCCAGCATTTT.